This T cell receptor (beta chain) was sequenced during a study of cytomegalovirus exposure and HLA in healthy donors. Study-wide findings and caveats: A later analysis showed HLA-associated TCR beta chains outstripping equally common others in clonal expansion. Across donors, most TCRs were seen rarely, yet some public ones were widespread.

Primers included in the PCR were 60 Vbeta and 13 Jbeta primers. Clones were sequenced by immunoSEQ multiplex PCR, and TCRdb holds only the in-frame ones, with some missing. The sample lists 60,000 to 75,000 clones, roughly 80% seen once, with just under 3% in the top ten. About this clone itself: Its matching antigen is unknown.

CDR3 length: 16 amino acids. The germline CDR1 and CDR2 sequences are LNHDA and SQIVND (reference sequence). With V trimmed by 5 bases and J by 8 bases, 13 bases remained unmatched. Sequencing was carried out using PBMCs. The TCR sequence derives from a woman younger than 45 in good health and CMV-seronegative. The V call is TRBV19, the J call TRBJ1-2; 11 nucleotides align to TRBD1. Here the CDR3 reads CASSLGTGGILKGYTF. The CDR3 DNA reads TGTGCCAGTAGTTTGGGGACAGGGGGAATTTTGAAAGGCTACACCTTC.